This T cell receptor beta chain was captured in a study of blood T cell repertoires in COVID-19. The wider study: Acute and convalescent COVID-19 specimens originated in the United States, Italy and Spain.

Clinical history as reported by participants underpinned cohort assignment. In the authors' workflow: The assay estimated nucleated cells by amplifying reference gene primers. Assay: immunoSEQ multiplex PCR; the TCRdb copy retains only in-frame clones and omits some. V, J and clone size were drawn from that table, and D and trimming were deduced from the DNA. The sample consists of fewer than 350,000 clones, 80% to 90% of them appearing once. The sequenced sample was PBMCs or T cells enriched from blood (not recorded which). The source is a middle-aged woman with acute COVID-19.

CDR3 residues: CASSEFGSYHEQYF. The CDR3, as DNA: TGTGCCAGCAGTGAATTTGGCAGTTACCACGAGCAGTACTTC. The J gene is TRBJ2-7, the V gene TRBV6-1; D not certain. V was clipped by 2 bases and J by 5 bases, with 13 bases between them. From germline, CDR1 is MNHNS and CDR2 SASEGT. CDR3 length: 14 amino acids.